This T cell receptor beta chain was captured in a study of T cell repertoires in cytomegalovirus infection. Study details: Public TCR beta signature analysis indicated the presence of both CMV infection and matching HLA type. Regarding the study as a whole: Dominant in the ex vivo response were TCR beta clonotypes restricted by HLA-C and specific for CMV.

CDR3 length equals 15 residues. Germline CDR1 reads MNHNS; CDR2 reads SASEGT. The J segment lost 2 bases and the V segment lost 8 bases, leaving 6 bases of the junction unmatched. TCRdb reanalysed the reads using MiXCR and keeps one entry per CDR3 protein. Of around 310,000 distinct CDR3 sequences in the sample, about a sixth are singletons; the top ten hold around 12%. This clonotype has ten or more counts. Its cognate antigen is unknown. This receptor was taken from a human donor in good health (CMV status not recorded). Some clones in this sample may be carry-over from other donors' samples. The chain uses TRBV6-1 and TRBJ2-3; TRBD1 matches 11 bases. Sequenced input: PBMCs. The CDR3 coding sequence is TGTGCCAGCTGCCGGGACAGGGGGATCACAGATACGCAGTATTTT. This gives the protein CASCRDRGITDTQYF.